Listed below are T cell receptor beta chains from one sample, sequenced in a study of blood T cell repertoires in COVID-19. Only in-frame clones appear in the TCRdb table, and some are missing; sequencing was by immunoSEQ multiplex PCR. The sample records 60,000 or so clones, about 83% being singletons. Sequenced material: peripheral blood. Receptors were obtained from a woman older than 75 with acute or convalescent COVID-19. The CDR3 runs from the conserved cysteine through the conserved F or W. D genes are given only for firm matches. Clone size, where shown, is once, few, many, or a class for clones that have expanded.

DNA | CDR3 | D | V | size | J
TGTGCCACCAGCGCCCTAGCGGGGAGGACCTACGAGCAGTACTTC | CATSALAGRTYEQYF | TRBD2 | TRBV15 | - | TRBJ2-7
TGTGCCAGTATCCTGGGCCACCCAAGGCCCTATAATTCACCCCTCCACTTT | CASILGHPRPYNSPLHF | - | TRBV19 | - | TRBJ1-6
TGTGCCAGCAGCTTAGGGGCGGGAGAAGAGACCCAGTACTTC | CASSLGAGEETQYF | TRBD2 | TRBV7-2 | - | TRBJ2-5
TGTGCCAGCAGCTCCCGAGTGGAGGGGAGCACCGGGGAGCTGTTTTTT | CASSSRVEGSTGELFF | - | TRBV7-3 | - | TRBJ2-2
TGTGCCAGCAGTTACGAATCTTCGAGCACTGAAGCTTTCTTT | CASSYESSSTEAFF | - | TRBV6-6 | few | TRBJ1-1
TGTGCCAGCAGCCGGGCCGGGACTAGCGGGATTCGCAGTGGTAATGAGCAGTTCTTC | CASSRAGTSGIRSGNEQFF | TRBD2 | TRBV3-1/TRBV3-2 | - | TRBJ2-1
TGTGCCAGCAGCGGGGGGCAGAAGGGAAACACCATATATTTT | CASSGGQKGNTIYF | - | TRBV9 | - | TRBJ1-3
TGTGCCAGCAGCCCAGAACAGATCTACAATGAGCAGTTCTTC | CASSPEQIYNEQFF | - | TRBV7-6 | - | TRBJ2-1
TGTGCCAGCAGTTATGACAGGAACACTGAAGCTTTCTTT | CASSYDRNTEAFF | - | TRBV6-6 | - | TRBJ1-1
TGTGCCAGCTCACCACTCCAGAGCACAGATACGCAGTATTTT | CASSPLQSTDTQYF | - | TRBV18 | - | TRBJ2-3
TGTGCCAGCAGTGACATAGTTACTAACTATGGCTACACCTTC | CASSDIVTNYGYTF | - | TRBV6-4 | - | TRBJ1-2
TGCGCCAGCAGCCCCGGTGAGCTGAACACCATATATTTT | CASSPGELNTIYF | - | TRBV4-3 | - | TRBJ1-3
TGTGCCAGCAGCTGGGGACTAGCGGGGGGGAATGAGCAGTTCTTC | CASSWGLAGGNEQFF | TRBD2 | TRBV6-6 | - | TRBJ2-1
TGTGCCAGCAGCTTGAGACATCCAAATCCAAGGGGAGCCAAAAACATTCAGTACTTC | CASSLRHPNPRGAKNIQYF | - | TRBV5-6 | - | TRBJ2-4
TGTGCCATCATGCCTATTGTTGGGACAGGGCGTTCGGCTAATGAAAAACTGTTTTTT | CAIMPIVGTGRSANEKLFF | TRBD1 | TRBV10-3 | few | TRBJ1-4
TGTGCCAGCAGTGAACCCGGCCGGGGGCAGCCCCAGCATTTT | CASSEPGRGQPQHF | - | TRBV25-1 | - | TRBJ1-5
TGTGCCAGCAGCTTAGTTCAGGGTATGAACACTGAAGCTTTCTTT | CASSLVQGMNTEAFF | - | TRBV7-8 | - | TRBJ1-1
TGTGCCAGCAGCTTAGGCGGGGGTAGCAATCAGCCCCAGCATTTT | CASSLGGGSNQPQHF | - | TRBV7-2 | few | TRBJ1-5
TGTGCCAGCAAGACGGACAGATTTCCCTACGAGCAGTACTTC | CASKTDRFPYEQYF | - | TRBV25-1 | - | TRBJ2-7
TGTGCCAGCAGCCCGAGGACAAACACCTACGAGCAGTACTTC | CASSPRTNTYEQYF | - | TRBV6-6 | - | TRBJ2-7
TGTGCCAGCAGCTTAACGAGCGGGAGAGGGCCTCAAGAGACCCAGTACTTC | CASSLTSGRGPQETQYF | TRBD2 | TRBV7-3 | - | TRBJ2-5
TGTGCCAGCAGCAAGGGACAGGGGGAAGAACAGCCCCAGCATTTT | CASSKGQGEEQPQHF | TRBD1 | TRBV6-5 | - | TRBJ1-5
TGTGCCAGCAGCCAAGGGGGACTAGCGACAAACTACGAGCAGTACTTC | CASSQGGLATNYEQYF | TRBD2 | TRBV3-1/TRBV3-2 | - | TRBJ2-7
TGTGCCATCAGTGAGACCTGGACAGGGGTCTACAATGAGCAGTTCTTC | CAISETWTGVYNEQFF | TRBD1 | TRBV10-3 | - | TRBJ2-1